This TCR beta chain was sequenced in a study of CD8 T cells in Susac syndrome. RNA amounts of 0.5 to 1 ug underwent reverse transcription with random hexamers. By means of immunoSEQ multiplex PCR, TCR beta CDR3 spanning 54 Vbeta and 13 Jbeta underwent amplification. Using its own MiXCR run on the immunoSEQ multiplex PCR reads, TCRdb lists one record per CDR3 protein. Counted here are about 130,000 distinct CDR3 sequences, roughly 96% occurring once; the ten biggest clones make up more than 0.095%. Study results and limitations: An acknowledgment was made by the study that its TCR sequencing and HLA analysis involved relatively few individuals.

The authors negatively isolated CD8+ and CD4+ T cells and FACS-enriched TEMRA cells. With respect to this clonotype: Its specificity is unknown.

From germline, CDR1 is SGHRS and CDR2 YFSETQ. The J segment lost 7 bases and the V segment lost 4 bases, leaving 8 bases of the junction unmatched. There are 14 residues in the CDR3. The sequencing input was CD4+ T cells from PBMCs. J is TRBJ2-7 and V is TRBV5-1; 10 bases fit TRBD2. The source is a human donor in good health. In DNA, the CDR3 is TGCGCCAGCAGCACTCTAGCGGGAGACAGGGAGCAGTACTTC. This codes for CASSTLAGDREQYF.